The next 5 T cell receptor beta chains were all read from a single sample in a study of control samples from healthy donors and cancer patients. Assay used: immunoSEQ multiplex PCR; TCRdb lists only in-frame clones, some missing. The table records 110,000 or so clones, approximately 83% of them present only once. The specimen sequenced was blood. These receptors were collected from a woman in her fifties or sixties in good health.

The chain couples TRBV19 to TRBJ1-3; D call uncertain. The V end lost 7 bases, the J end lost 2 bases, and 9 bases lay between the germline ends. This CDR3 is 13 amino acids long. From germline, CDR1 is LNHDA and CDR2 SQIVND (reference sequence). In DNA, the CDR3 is TGTGCCAGTACCGGGTACGCTGGAAACACCATATATTTT. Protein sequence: CASTGYAGNTIYF. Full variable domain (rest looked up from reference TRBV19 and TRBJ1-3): DGGITQSPKYLFRKEGQNVTLSCEQNLNHDAMYWYRQDPGQGLRLIYYSQIVNDFQKGDIAEGYSVSREKKESFPLTVTSAQKNPTAFYLCASTGYAGNTIYFGEGSWLTVV.

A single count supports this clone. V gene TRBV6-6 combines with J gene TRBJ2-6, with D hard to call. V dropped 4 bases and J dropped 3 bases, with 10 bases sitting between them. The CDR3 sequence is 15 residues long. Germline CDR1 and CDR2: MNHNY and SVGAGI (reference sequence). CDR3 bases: TGTGCCAGCAGTTTTTCTGGTAGTGGGGCCAACGTCCTGACTTTC. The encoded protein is CASSFSGSGANVLTF.

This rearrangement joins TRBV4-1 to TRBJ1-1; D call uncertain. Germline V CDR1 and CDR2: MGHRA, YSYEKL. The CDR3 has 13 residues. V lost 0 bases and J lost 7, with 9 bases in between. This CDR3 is CASSQDDWREAFF. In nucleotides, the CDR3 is TGCGCCAGCAGCCAAGATGACTGGCGTGAAGCTTTCTTT.

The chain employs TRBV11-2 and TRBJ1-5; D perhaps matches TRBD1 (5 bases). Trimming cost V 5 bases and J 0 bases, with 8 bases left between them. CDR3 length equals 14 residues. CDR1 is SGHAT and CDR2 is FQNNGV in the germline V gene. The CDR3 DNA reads TGTGCCAGCAGCCTCGACAGTAGCAATCAGCCCCAGCATTTT. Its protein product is CASSLDSSNQPQHF.

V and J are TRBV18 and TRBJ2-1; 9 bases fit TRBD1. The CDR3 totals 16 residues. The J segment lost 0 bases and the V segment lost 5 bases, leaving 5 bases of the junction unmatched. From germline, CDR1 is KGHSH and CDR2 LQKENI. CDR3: CASSIPGQGSYNEQFF. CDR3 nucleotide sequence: TGTGCCAGCTCAATACCGGGACAGGGCTCCTACAATGAGCAGTTCTTC.